A selection of T cell receptor beta chains follows, all from one sample in a study of PD-1 blockade in classical Hodgkin lymphoma. Method: immunoSEQ multiplex PCR; TCRdb's copy keeps in-frame clones and lacks some. The table lists under 95,000 clones, around 93% of them singletons. Specimen: peripheral blood mononuclear cells (PBMCs), collected at baseline. Every receptor here comes from a human donor with classical Hodgkin lymphoma. Both conserved end residues are part of each CDR3. Each record gives: CDR3 protein, CDR3 DNA, clone size, D gene, J gene, V gene. A D gene is named only where the DNA matches it firmly. For some rows the clone size is stated as once, few or many, or as a class when expanded; others skip it.

CDR3: CASSPSGGTDTQYF
DNA: TGTGCCAGCAGCCCTAGCGGGGGGACAGATACGCAGTATTTT
size: -
D: TRBD2
J: TRBJ2-3
V: TRBV9

CDR3: CASSFSEQFF
DNA: TGTGCCAGCAGCTTCTCTGAGCAGTTCTTC
size: -
D: -
J: TRBJ2-1
V: TRBV7-2

CDR3: CASSASGTDNYGYTF
DNA: TGTGCCAGCAGCGCCTCCGGGACAGACAACTATGGCTACACCTTC
size: once
D: TRBD1
J: TRBJ1-2
V: TRBV7-2

CDR3: CASSFRGAGDGELFF
DNA: TGTGCCAGCAGCTTTCGAGGGGCTGGGGACGGGGAGCTGTTTTTT
size: -
D: -
J: TRBJ2-2
V: TRBV27

CDR3: CAGTGEKLFF
DNA: TGTGCCGGCACAGGAGAAAAACTGTTTTTT
size: -
D: -
J: TRBJ1-4
V: TRBV21-1

CDR3: CASSLDRANYGYTF
DNA: TGTGCCAGCAGCTTAGACAGGGCTAACTATGGCTACACCTTC
size: once
D: TRBD1
J: TRBJ1-2
V: TRBV5-4

CDR3: CASSPPLGTGDEKLFF
DNA: TGTGCCAGCAGTCCACCTCTCGGCACGGGGGATGAAAAACTGTTTTTT
size: -
D: -
J: TRBJ1-4
V: TRBV28

CDR3: CASSEAVWTGEAFF
DNA: TGTGCCAGCAGTGAAGCTGTGTGGACAGGTGAAGCTTTCTTT
size: -
D: TRBD1
J: TRBJ1-1
V: TRBV6-1

CDR3: CASLGASGADTQYF
DNA: TGTGCCAGCCTCGGGGCTAGCGGGGCAGATACGCAGTATTTT
size: -
D: TRBD2
J: TRBJ2-3
V: TRBV5-6

CDR3: CASSLTAMNSYEQYF
DNA: TGTGCCAGCAGCTTGACCGCCATGAACTCCTACGAGCAGTACTTC
size: -
D: -
J: TRBJ2-7
V: TRBV7-3